This T cell receptor beta chain came from a study of T cell repertoires in cytomegalovirus infection. On the study more broadly: Through public TCR beta signatures, both CMV infection and matching HLA type were indicated. Findings of the study overall: Cumulative public TCR beta family frequency identified CMV carriers with the relevant HLA.

TCRdb independently ran MiXCR on the reads; one entry per CDR3 protein. Of a few hundred thousand distinct CDR3 sequences detected, about 30% appear once; the ten largest clones hold less than 15%. The CDR3 runs to 16 residues. Germline V gene sequence: CDR1 MNHEY, CDR2 SVGEGT. The V and J ends lost 5 bases and 6 bases, in that order; junction bases with no gene match: 8. In regard to this clonotype: Antigen specificity is unknown.

V is TRBV6-2 or TRBV6-3 and J is TRBJ2-1; 12 bases line up with TRBD2. The specimen was PBMCs. The receptor comes from a human donor in good health (CMV status not recorded). Some clones in this sample may be carry-over from other donors' samples. CDR3 nucleotide sequence: TGTGCCAGCAGTCGATCCACTAGCGGGAGGCCCAATGAGCAGTTCTTC. Protein sequence: CASSRSTSGRPNEQFF.